This TCR beta chain was profiled in a study of blood T cell repertoires in COVID-19. Overall study: The samples span acute and convalescent COVID-19 from the United States, Italy and Spain. Sample material is recorded as cDNA or gDNA derived from T cells, B-cell-depleted T cells, or PBMCs.

The study recruited people aged about 18 to 95 years across more than 20 US areas. Cohorts were determined from participant-reported clinical history. V lost 4 bases, J lost 5 bases, and 12 bases stayed unmatched. Germline V gene data show CDR1 as KGHDR and CDR2 as SFDVKD. The length of the CDR3 is 17 residues. The table came from immunoSEQ multiplex PCR; TCRdb's copy has only in-frame clones and leaves some out. The sample contains about 200,000 clones, about nine tenths of which appear only once. The chain recombines TRBV24-1 with TRBJ1-4; 7 bases fit TRBD1. The sequence was obtained from a woman in her 30s who had recovered from COVID-19. Input material: PBMCs or T cells enriched from blood (not recorded which). CDR3 residues: CATSDPPGQDDNEKLFF. The CDR3 region has the DNA TGTGCCACCAGTGACCCCCCCGGACAGGACGACAATGAAAAACTGTTTTTT.